These T cell receptor beta chains were read from a single sample in a study of siplizumab effects on memory and regulatory T cells. Clones were read by immunoSEQ multiplex PCR, and TCRdb kept only the in-frame ones, dropping some. Of under 130,000 clones in the sample, about 92% were seen once. Sequencing was done on a sample of CD4+ T cells sorted from blood. The receptors shown here come from a human donor in good health. The CDR3 runs from the conserved cysteine through the conserved F or W. The D gene is left open where the match is weak. The size entry is marked missing in some rows and otherwise reads once, few, many or a size class.

J | size | D | V | CDR3 | DNA
TRBJ2-5 | . | . | TRBV6-1 | CASTVQETQYF | TGTGCCAGCACGGTACAAGAGACCCAGTACTTC
TRBJ1-5 | . | . | TRBV15 | CATSRGRGVPGPQHF | TGTGCCACCAGCAGAGGCAGAGGGGTCCCCGGGCCCCAGCATTTT
TRBJ2-7 | . | . | TRBV14 | CASSQGSFGEQYF | TGTGCCAGCAGCCAAGGGAGTTTCGGCGAGCAGTACTTC
TRBJ1-5 | . | TRBD1 | TRBV18 | CASSGQGGQPQHF | TGTGCCAGCTCCGGACAGGGAGGACAGCCCCAGCATTTT
TRBJ1-5 | . | . | TRBV9 | CASSAGGGSNQPQHF | TGTGCCAGCAGCGCAGGAGGGGGTAGCAATCAGCCCCAGCATTTT
TRBJ1-1 | . | TRBD1 | TRBV6-5 | CAIHDRASTEAFF | TGTGCCATCCACGACAGGGCGAGTACTGAAGCTTTCTTT
TRBJ1-3 | . | . | TRBV5-1 | CASSGSSENTIYF | TGCGCCAGCAGCGGGTCTTCTGAAAACACCATATATTTT
TRBJ2-1 | once | TRBD2 | TRBV18 | CASSPPGGNEQFF | TGTGCCAGCTCACCGCCGGGGGGCAATGAGCAGTTCTTC
TRBJ1-1 | . | . | TRBV27 | CASSLGAVNTEAFF | TGTGCCAGCAGTTTAGGGGCGGTGAACACTGAAGCTTTCTTT
TRBJ1-2 | . | . | TRBV19 | CASSIDRGRSNGYTF | TGTGCCAGTAGTATAGACCGGGGCAGAAGTAATGGCTACACCTTC
TRBJ1-1 | . | . | TRBV19 | CASSIRSPQGQTEAFF | TGTGCCAGTAGTATTCGGTCCCCCCAGGGCCAAACTGAAGCTTTCTTT
TRBJ2-2 | . | TRBD1 | TRBV6-5 | CASRGTGGHTGELFF | TGTGCCAGCAGAGGAACAGGGGGCCACACCGGGGAGCTGTTTTTT
TRBJ2-1 | . | TRBD1 | TRBV9 | CASSVTGVDEQFF | TGTGCCAGCAGCGTTACAGGGGTCGATGAGCAGTTCTTC
TRBJ1-4 | . | . | TRBV27 | CASSPGRTNEKLFF | TGTGCCAGCAGTCCCGGGAGGACTAATGAAAAACTGTTTTTT
TRBJ1-3 | . | . | TRBV30 | CAWSLPGNTIYF | TGTGCCTGGAGTCTACCCGGAAACACCATATATTTT
TRBJ2-3 | . | TRBD2 | TRBV6-1 | CASAGRGGTDTQYF | TGTGCATCGGCGGGGCGGGGGGGCACAGATACGCAGTATTTT
TRBJ2-5 | . | . | TRBV11-2 | CASSLDRQETQYF | TGTGCCAGCAGCTTGGACAGACAAGAGACCCAGTACTTC
TRBJ2-3 | . | TRBD2 | TRBV5-4 | CASSPGLAARDTQYF | TGTGCCAGCAGTCCTGGACTAGCGGCTCGAGATACGCAGTATTTT
TRBJ2-3 | . | . | TRBV5-6 | CASSSGLDSTDTQYF | TGTGCCAGCAGCTCCGGACTGGATAGCACAGATACGCAGTATTTT
TRBJ1-1 | . | . | TRBV30 | CAWSGAGDTEAFF | TGTGCCTGGAGTGGGGCGGGGGACACTGAAGCTTTCTTT
TRBJ1-4 | . | . | TRBV6-1 | CASSELEEKLFF | TGTGCCAGCAGTGAATTGGAGGAAAAACTGTTTTTT
TRBJ1-4 | . | . | TRBV18 | CASSPLLLTGGDEKLFF | TGTGCCAGCTCACCCCTACTATTGACAGGCGGGGATGAAAAACTGTTTTTT
TRBJ1-2 | . | TRBD1 | TRBV6-5 | CASSGDRAYGYTF | TGTGCCAGCAGTGGGGACAGGGCCTATGGCTACACCTTC
TRBJ2-2 | . | . | TRBV19 | CASTSYSPGDTGELFF | TGTGCCAGTACATCTTACTCGCCAGGGGACACCGGGGAGCTGTTTTTT
TRBJ1-1 | . | . | TRBV7-3 | CASSSFGSLQAFF | TGTGCCAGCAGCTCCTTTGGGTCTTTACAAGCTTTCTTT
TRBJ2-7 | . | TRBD1 | TRBV5-7 | CASSFSFVGTGNTYEQYF | TGTGCCAGCAGCTTCTCCTTTGTAGGGACAGGGAACACCTACGAGCAGTACTTC
TRBJ2-2 | . | . | TRBV5-1 | CASKEGTAGELFF | TGCGCCAGCAAGGAGGGGACGGCCGGGGAGCTGTTTTTT
TRBJ2-5 | . | . | TRBV5-5 | CASSFGAGETQYF | TGTGCCAGCAGCTTCGGGGCCGGGGAGACCCAGTACTTC
TRBJ2-7 | . | . | TRBV6-5 | CASSYAGAEQYF | TGTGCCAGCAGTTACGCGGGCGCCGAGCAGTACTTC
TRBJ2-1 | . | . | TRBV29-1 | CSGASPGNEQFF | TGCAGCGGGGCCTCCCCCGGCAATGAGCAGTTCTTC
TRBJ2-5 | . | . | TRBV4-2 | CASSQAGYGPSTQYF | TGTGCCAGCAGCCAAGCAGGGTATGGTCCTTCGACCCAGTACTTC
TRBJ2-2 | . | TRBD2 | TRBV10-3 | CAISSEFGRGGLGPGELFF | TGTGCCATCAGTTCGGAGTTTGGGCGGGGGGGCCTAGGACCCGGGGAGCTGTTTTTT
TRBJ1-4 | . | . | TRBV19 | CASSSRKGKLFF | TGTGCCAGTAGCAGTCGGAAGGGAAAACTGTTTTTT
TRBJ2-3 | . | TRBD2 | TRBV19 | CASSMREGGTDTQYF | TGTGCCAGTAGTATGCGGGAGGGCGGCACAGATACGCAGTATTTT
TRBJ2-7 | few | TRBD2 | TRBV19 | CASKTSGGSYEQYF | TGTGCCAGTAAGACTAGCGGGGGCTCCTACGAGCAGTACTTC
TRBJ2-2 | once | TRBD2 | TRBV6-6 | CASSRGTSGNTGELFF | TGTGCCAGCAGTCGGGGGACTAGCGGGAACACCGGGGAGCTGTTTTTT
TRBJ2-7 | . | . | TRBV6-5 | CASSYSLPTYEQYF | TGTGCCAGCAGTTACTCCCTCCCCACCTACGAGCAGTACTTC
TRBJ2-1 | . | . | TRBV19 | CASSKGASYNEQFF | TGTGCCAGTAGTAAGGGCGCCTCCTACAATGAGCAGTTCTTC
TRBJ1-6 | . | TRBD1 | TRBV19 | CASSTGTGISPLHF | TGTGCCAGTAGTACCGGGACAGGGATTTCACCCCTCCACTTT
TRBJ2-5 | . | . | TRBV10-3 | CAISELGEGETQYF | TGTGCCATCAGTGAGTTGGGGGAAGGGGAGACCCAGTACTTC